This entry lists 3 T cell receptor beta chains sequenced from one sample in a study of control samples from healthy donors and cancer patients. Sequencing was performed with immunoSEQ multiplex PCR; in TCRdb, only in-frame clones are kept and a portion is missing. Of tens of thousands of clones listed, approximately 91% are singletons. Source material: blood. The source is a man between 50 and 59 years old in good health.

The chain links TRBV18 to TRBJ1-4; D is perhaps TRBD1 (5 bases). The CDR3 sequence is 14 residues long. V was clipped by 3 bases and J by 0 bases, with 5 bases between them. Germline CDR1 and CDR2: KGHSH and LQKENI. CDR3 in DNA: TGTGCCAGCTCACCGGGACCAACTAATGAAAAACTGTTTTTT. Its protein is CASSPGPTNEKLFF.

The rearrangement uses TRBV5-1 and TRBJ2-2; D tentatively reads TRBD1 or TRBD2 (5 bases each). Germline lookup yields CDR1 SGHRS and CDR2 YFSETQ. V shed 5 bases and J shed 2 bases, with 10 bases lying between them. CDR3 length: 14 amino acids. This CDR3 reads CASRPGANTGELFF. CDR3 sequence (DNA): TGCGCCAGCAGACCCGGGGCCAACACCGGGGAGCTGTTTTTT.

For the CDR3, the DNA is TGTGCCAGCAGCTTGACAGCCAGCTCTGGAAACACCATATATTTT. Its translation: CASSLTASSGNTIYF. The rearrangement links TRBV13 to TRBJ1-3, with a tentative D call TRBD1 (5 bases). CDR3 length: 15 amino acids. Germline loops: CDR1 PRHDT, CDR2 FYEKMQ (reference sequence). Trimming left V 3 bases short and J 0 bases short, with 9 bases between.